This TCR beta chain derives from a study of cytomegalovirus exposure and HLA in healthy donors. The data were produced by immunoSEQ multiplex PCR, yet TCRdb's version contains in-frame clones alone and is incomplete. The data show 250,000 to 300,000 clones, around 87% seen once. With V trimmed by 1 base and J by 4 bases, 6 bases remained unmatched. The CDR3 is 15 residues long. CDR1 is SEHNR and CDR2 is FQNEAQ in the germline V gene (reference sequence). The chain employs TRBV7-9 and TRBJ1-2; 7 bases line up with TRBD1. Sequencing input: PBMCs. The TCR was taken from a woman aged 18-29 years in good health and CMV-seronegative. CDR3 in DNA: TGTGCCAGCAGCTTAGGAACAGGGGAGAGCTATGGCTACACCTTC. This gives the protein CASSLGTGESYGYTF.